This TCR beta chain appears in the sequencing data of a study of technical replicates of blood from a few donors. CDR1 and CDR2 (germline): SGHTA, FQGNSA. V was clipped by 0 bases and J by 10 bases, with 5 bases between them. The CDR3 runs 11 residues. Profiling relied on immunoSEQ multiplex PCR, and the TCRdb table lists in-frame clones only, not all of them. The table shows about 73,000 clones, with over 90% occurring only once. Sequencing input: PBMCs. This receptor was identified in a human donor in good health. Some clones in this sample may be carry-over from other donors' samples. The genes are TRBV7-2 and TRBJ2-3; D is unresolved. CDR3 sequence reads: CASSLAGPQYF. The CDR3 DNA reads TGTGCCAGCAGCTTAGCCGGTCCGCAGTATTTT. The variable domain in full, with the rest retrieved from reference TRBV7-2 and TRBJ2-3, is GAGVSQSPSNKVTEKGKDVELRCDPISGHTALYWYRQSLGQGLEFLIYFQGNSAPDKSGLPSDRFSAERTGGSVSTLTIQRTQQEDSAVYLCASSLAGPQYFGPGTRLTVL.